The clone carrying this T cell receptor (beta chain) has a handful of counts. Germline and junction disagree at one end, which may indicate a read error. This record belongs to a study of blood T cell repertoires in COVID-19. On the study more broadly: The samples span acute and convalescent COVID-19 from the United States, Italy and Spain. The analysed material was cDNA or gDNA that came from T cells, B-cell-depleted T cells, or PBMCs.

The data were produced by immunoSEQ multiplex PCR, yet TCRdb's version contains in-frame clones alone and is incomplete. The repertoire holds approximately 180,000 clones, with 80% to 90% as singletons. CDR3 size: 14 residues. The germline V gene encodes CDR1 SGHAT and CDR2 FQNNGV. The sequencing sample was made of peripheral blood. The chain couples TRBV11-2 to TRBJ1-2; D ambiguous. The TCR originated in a woman aged 45-65 years with acute or convalescent COVID-19. In DNA form, the CDR3 reads TGTGCCAGCAGCTTTGCAACCCCTCAGCGACCCTACGCCTTC. As protein: CASSFATPQRPYAF.